The 9 T cell receptor beta chains reported below all come from one sample, sequenced in a study of T cell repertoires in cytomegalovirus infection. TCRdb fed the reads into MiXCR, producing one record per CDR3 protein. The repertoire holds about 450,000 distinct CDR3 sequences, with about a third as singletons. Specimen: PBMCs. The receptors derive from a human donor in good health (CMV status not recorded). Some clones in this sample may be carry-over from other donors' samples.

This clonotype was counted a few times. The J gene is TRBJ2-3, the V gene TRBV20-1, with D possibly TRBD2 on 7 matching bases. CDR3 length: 15 residues. CDR1 is DFQATT, CDR2 SNEGSKA, per germline (reference sequence). V gave up 3 bases and J gave up 1 base, with 14 bases separating them. CDR3 sequence: CSARGAGAGTDTQYF. In DNA, the CDR3 is TGCAGTGCTAGGGGTGCGGGGGCCGGCACAGATACGCAGTATTTT.

This clonotype was seen at least ten times. The J gene is TRBJ2-7, the V gene TRBV4-1; tentatively, D is TRBD2 (6 bases). This CDR3 is 16 amino acids long. Germline CDR1 is MGHRA and CDR2 is YSYEKL. Trimming removed 0 bases at V and 5 bases at J, with 17 bases between. This chain's CDR3 is CASSQDRGGLSDEQYF. In nucleotides, the CDR3 is TGCGCCAGCAGCCAAGATCGGGGAGGACTATCCGACGAGCAGTACTTC.

The chain is built from TRBV15 and TRBJ1-6, with no clear D. The CDR3 extends over 13 amino acids. Trimming pared 0 bases from V and 9 bases from J, leaving 6 bases between. Germline V gene sequence: CDR1 LNHNV, CDR2 YYDKDF (reference sequence). The CDR3 loop is CATSRERGSPLHF. The CDR3 DNA reads as TGTGCCACCAGCAGAGAACGCGGTTCACCCCTCCACTTT.

V and J are TRBV29-1 and TRBJ2-2; no clear D. Trimming cost V 4 bases and J 1 base, with 10 bases left between them. Germline CDR1 is SQVTM and CDR2 is ANQGSEA. The CDR3 length is 14 residues. In DNA form, the CDR3 reads TGCAGCGTTGGGTACGGAATGAACACCGGGGAGCTGTTTTTT. Translated: CSVGYGMNTGELFF.

CDR3 DNA sequence: TGTGCCAGCAGTTACTACGACGACTCTAATGAAAAACTGTTTTTT. It encodes CASSYYDDSNEKLFF. The chain is built from TRBV6-2 or TRBV6-3 and TRBJ1-4; D is unclear. CDR1 and CDR2 (germline): MNHEY, SVGEGT. CDR3 length: 15 amino acids. Trimming took 1 base from V and 3 from J, leaving 9 bases between them.

V is TRBV7-8 and J is TRBJ1-5, with D hard to call. The CDR3 is 15 amino acids. Trimming shortened V by 1 base and J by 5 bases, and 12 bases separated the two germline ends. Per germline, CDR1 SGHVS and CDR2 FQNEAQ. The CDR3 sequence: CASSLELRGYQPQHF. The CDR3 bases are TGTGCCAGCAGCTTAGAGTTGAGAGGGTATCAGCCCCAGCATTTT.

This chain joins TRBV11-2 and TRBJ2-7, with TRBD1 identical over 9 bases. Germline CDR1 is SGHAT and CDR2 is FQNNGV. The CDR3 covers 14 residues. With 7 bases clipped from V and 4 bases from J, the junction kept 8 bases outside the gene matches. The CDR3 loop is CASTKSDRGYEQYF. DNA for the CDR3: TGTGCCAGCACCAAATCGGACAGGGGTTACGAGCAGTACTTC.

Regarding this clonotype: A much larger clone differs by one base, so this may be a read error. The chain's CDR3 is CASSEAPGVSSPLPF. DNA for the CDR3: TGTGCCAGCAGTGAAGCGCCCGGGGTTAGTTCACCCCTCCCCTTT. The genes are TRBV2 and TRBJ1-6, with D unclear. The CDR3 runs to 15 residues. CDR1 is SNHLY, CDR2 FYNNEI, per germline. The variable domain in full, completed from reference TRBV2 and TRBJ1-6, reads EPEVTQTPSHQVTQMGQEVILRCVPISNHLYFYWYRQILGQKVEFLVSFYNNEISEKSEIFDDQFSVERPDGSNFTLKIRSTKLEDSAMYFCASSEAPGVSSPLPFGNGTRLTVT.

The chain links TRBV6-2 or TRBV6-3 to TRBJ1-5; 9 bases agree with TRBD1. Germline V gene data show CDR1 as MNHEY and CDR2 as SVGEGT. The CDR3 runs 15 residues. The ends lost 5 bases at V and 9 bases at J; junction bases unmatched: 11. The CDR3 nucleotides are TGTGCCAGCAGTCCGGACAGGGGTAAAATTCTGCCCCAGCATTTT. It is translated as CASSPDRGKILPQHF.